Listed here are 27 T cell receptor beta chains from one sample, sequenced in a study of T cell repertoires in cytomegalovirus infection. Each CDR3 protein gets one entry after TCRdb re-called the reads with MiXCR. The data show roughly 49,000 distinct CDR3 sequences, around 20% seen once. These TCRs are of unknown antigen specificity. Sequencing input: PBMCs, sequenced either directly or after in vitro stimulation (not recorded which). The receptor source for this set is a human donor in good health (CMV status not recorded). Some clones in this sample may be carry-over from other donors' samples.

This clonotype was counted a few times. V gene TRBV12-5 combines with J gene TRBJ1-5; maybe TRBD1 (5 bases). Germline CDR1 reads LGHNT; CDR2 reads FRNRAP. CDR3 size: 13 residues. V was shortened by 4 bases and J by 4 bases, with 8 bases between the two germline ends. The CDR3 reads CASGWEGNQPQHF. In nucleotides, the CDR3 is TGTGCTAGTGGTTGGGAGGGGAATCAGCCCCAGCATTTT.

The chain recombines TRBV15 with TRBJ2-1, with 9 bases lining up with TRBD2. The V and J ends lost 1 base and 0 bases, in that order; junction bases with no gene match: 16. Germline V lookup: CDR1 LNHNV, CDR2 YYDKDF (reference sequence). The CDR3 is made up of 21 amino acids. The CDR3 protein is CATSRAQGLAGPGSSYNEQFF. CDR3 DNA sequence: TGTGCCACCAGCAGAGCCCAAGGTCTAGCGGGACCCGGAAGCTCCTACAATGAGCAGTTCTTC. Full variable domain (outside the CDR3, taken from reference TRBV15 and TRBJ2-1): DAMVIQNPRYQVTQFGKPVTLSCSQTLNHNVMYWYQQKSSQAPKLLFHYYDKDFNNEADTPDNFQSRRPNTSFCFLDIRSPGLGDTAMYLCATSRAQGLAGPGSSYNEQFFGPGTRLTVL.

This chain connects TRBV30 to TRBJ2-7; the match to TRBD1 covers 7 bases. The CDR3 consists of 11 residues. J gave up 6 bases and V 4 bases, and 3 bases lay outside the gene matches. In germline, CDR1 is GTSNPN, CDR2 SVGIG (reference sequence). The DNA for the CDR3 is TGTGCCTGGACCACAGGGGTCGAGCAGTACTTC. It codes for CAWTTGVEQYF.

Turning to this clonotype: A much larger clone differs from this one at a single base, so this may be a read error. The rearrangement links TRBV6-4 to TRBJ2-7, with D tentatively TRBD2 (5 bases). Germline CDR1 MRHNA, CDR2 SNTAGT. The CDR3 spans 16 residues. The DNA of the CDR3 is TGTGCCAACAGTGACCCCCGGGGTAGAAGCTCCTACGAGCAGTACTTC. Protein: CANSDPRGRSSYEQYF.

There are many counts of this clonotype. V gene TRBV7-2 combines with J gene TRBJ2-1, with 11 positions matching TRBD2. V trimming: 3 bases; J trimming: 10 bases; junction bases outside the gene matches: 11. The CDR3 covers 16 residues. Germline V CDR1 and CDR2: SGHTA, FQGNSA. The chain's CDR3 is CASSFPTSGVFGEQFF. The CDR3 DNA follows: TGTGCCAGCAGCTTCCCGACTAGCGGGGTGTTTGGAGAGCAGTTCTTC.

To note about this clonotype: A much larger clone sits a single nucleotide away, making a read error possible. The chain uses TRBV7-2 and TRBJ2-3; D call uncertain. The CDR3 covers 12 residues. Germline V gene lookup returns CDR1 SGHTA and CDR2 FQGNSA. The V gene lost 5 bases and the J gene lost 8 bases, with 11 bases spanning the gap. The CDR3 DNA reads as TGTGCCAGCAGCGCGGAACTTACTACGCAGTATTTT. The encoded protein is CASSAELTTQYF.

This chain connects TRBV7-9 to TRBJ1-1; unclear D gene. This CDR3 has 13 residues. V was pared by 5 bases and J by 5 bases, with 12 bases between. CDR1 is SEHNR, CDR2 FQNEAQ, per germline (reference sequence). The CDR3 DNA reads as TGTGCCAGCAGCGATCGACTGGGGACTGAAGCTTTCTTT. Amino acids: CASSDRLGTEAFF. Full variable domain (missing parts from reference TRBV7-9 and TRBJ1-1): DTGVSQNPRHKITKRGQNVTFRCDPISEHNRLYWYRQTLGQGPEFLTYFQNEAQLEKSRLLSDRFSAERPKGSFSTLEIQRTEQGDSAMYLCASSDRLGTEAFFGQGTRLTVV.

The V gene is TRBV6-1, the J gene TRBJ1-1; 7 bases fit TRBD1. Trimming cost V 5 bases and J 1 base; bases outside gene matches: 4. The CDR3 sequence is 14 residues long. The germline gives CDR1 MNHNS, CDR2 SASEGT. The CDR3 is CASSRDRTNTEAFF. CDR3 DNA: TGTGCCAGCAGTAGGGACAGAACGAACACTGAAGCTTTCTTT.

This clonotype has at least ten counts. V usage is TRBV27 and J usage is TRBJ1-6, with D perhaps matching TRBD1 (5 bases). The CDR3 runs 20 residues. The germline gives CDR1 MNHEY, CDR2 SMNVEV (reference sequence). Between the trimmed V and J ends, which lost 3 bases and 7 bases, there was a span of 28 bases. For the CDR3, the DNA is TGTGCCAGCAGTTTCGTATATGATGTTCCCGCTGGGACGGTGAATTCACCCCTCCACTTT. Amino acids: CASSFVYDVPAGTVNSPLHF.

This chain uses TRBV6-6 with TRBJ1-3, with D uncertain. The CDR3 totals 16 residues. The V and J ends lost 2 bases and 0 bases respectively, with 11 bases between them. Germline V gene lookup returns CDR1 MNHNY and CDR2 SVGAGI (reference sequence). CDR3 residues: CASSYGRRRSGNTIYF. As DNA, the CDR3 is TGTGCCAGCAGTTACGGCAGAAGGCGCTCTGGAAACACCATATATTTT.

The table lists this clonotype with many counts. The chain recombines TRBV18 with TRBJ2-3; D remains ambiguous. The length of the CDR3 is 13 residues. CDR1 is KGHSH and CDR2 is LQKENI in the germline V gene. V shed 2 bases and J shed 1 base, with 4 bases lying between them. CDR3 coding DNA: TGTGCCAGCTCACCAGGGCGCACAGATACGCAGTATTTT. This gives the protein CASSPGRTDTQYF.

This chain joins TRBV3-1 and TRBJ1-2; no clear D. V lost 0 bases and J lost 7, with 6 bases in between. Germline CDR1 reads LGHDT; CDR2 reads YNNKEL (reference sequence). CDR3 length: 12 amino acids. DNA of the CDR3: TGTGCCAGCAGCCAAGAGAGAGTTGGCTACACCTTC. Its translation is CASSQERVGYTF.

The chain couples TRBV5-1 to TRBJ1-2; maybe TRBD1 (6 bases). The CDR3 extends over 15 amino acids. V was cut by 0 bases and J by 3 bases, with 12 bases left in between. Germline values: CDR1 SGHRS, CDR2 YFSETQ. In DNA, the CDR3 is TGCGCCAGCAGCTTGGACAGGGCATTCGACTATGGCTACACCTTC. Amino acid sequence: CASSLDRAFDYGYTF.

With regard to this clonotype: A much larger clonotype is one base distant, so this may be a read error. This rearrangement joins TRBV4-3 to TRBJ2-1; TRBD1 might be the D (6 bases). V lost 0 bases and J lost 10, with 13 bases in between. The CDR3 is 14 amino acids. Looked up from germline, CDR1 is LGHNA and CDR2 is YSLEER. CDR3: CASSQDGQGREQFF. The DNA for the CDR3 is TGCGCCAGCAGCCAAGATGGGCAGGGGAGAGAGCAGTTCTTC.

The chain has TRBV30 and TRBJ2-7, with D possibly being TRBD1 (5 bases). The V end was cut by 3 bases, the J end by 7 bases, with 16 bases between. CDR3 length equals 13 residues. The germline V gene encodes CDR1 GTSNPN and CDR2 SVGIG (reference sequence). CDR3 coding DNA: TGTGCCTGGAGCAAAGGGGATATGGGGGAGCAGTACTTC. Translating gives CAWSKGDMGEQYF.

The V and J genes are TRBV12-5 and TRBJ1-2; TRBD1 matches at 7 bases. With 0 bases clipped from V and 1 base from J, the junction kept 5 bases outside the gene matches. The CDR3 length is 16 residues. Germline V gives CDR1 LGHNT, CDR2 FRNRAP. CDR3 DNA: TGTGCTAGTGGTTTGGTTCCAGGGGGTTTTAACTATGGCTACACCTTC. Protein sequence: CASGLVPGGFNYGYTF. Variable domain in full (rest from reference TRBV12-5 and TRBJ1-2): DARVTQTPRHKVTEMGQEVTMRCQPILGHNTVFWYRQTMMQGLELLAYFRNRAPLDDSGMPKDRFSAEMPDATLATLKIQPSEPRDSAVYFCASGLVPGGFNYGYTFGSGTRLTVV.

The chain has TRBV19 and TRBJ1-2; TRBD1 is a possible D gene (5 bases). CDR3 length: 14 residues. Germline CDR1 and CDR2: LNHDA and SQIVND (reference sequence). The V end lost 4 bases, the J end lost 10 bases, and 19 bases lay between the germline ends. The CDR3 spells CASSTGGEPGFYTF. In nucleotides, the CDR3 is TGTGCCAGTAGTACCGGGGGGGAGCCCGGGTTCTACACCTTC.

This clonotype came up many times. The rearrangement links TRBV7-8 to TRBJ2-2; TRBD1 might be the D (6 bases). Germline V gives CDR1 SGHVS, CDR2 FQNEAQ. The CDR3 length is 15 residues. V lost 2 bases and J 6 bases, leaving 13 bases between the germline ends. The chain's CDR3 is CASSLPGAQSGELFF. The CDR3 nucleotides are TGTGCCAGCAGCTTACCAGGGGCACAATCCGGGGAGCTGTTTTTT.

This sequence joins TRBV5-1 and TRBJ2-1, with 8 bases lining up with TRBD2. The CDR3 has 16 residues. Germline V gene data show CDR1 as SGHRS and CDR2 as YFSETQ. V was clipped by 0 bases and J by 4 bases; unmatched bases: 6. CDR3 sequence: CASSLASGGPYNEQFF. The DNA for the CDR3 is TGCGCCAGCAGCTTGGCCAGCGGGGGCCCTTACAATGAGCAGTTCTTC.

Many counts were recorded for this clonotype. CDR3 in DNA: TGTGCCAGCAGCTTAGGGGTAGCGGGACAAGAGACCCAGTACTTC. This codes for CASSLGVAGQETQYF. The chain carries TRBV11-2 and TRBJ2-5; 8 bases are shared with TRBD2. Trimming at V came to 1 base and at J to 2 bases, leaving 3 bases not matched to a gene. The CDR3 runs to 15 residues. The V gene's germline CDR1 is SGHAT and CDR2 FQNNGV.

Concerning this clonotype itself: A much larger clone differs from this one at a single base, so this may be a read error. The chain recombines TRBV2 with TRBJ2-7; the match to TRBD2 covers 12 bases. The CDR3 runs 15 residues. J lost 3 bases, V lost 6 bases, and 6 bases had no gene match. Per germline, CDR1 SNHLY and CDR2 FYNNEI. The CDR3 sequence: CASSRGLAGNYEQYF. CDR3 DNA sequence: TGTGCCAGCAGCCGAGGACTAGCGGGGAACTACGAGCAGTACTTC.

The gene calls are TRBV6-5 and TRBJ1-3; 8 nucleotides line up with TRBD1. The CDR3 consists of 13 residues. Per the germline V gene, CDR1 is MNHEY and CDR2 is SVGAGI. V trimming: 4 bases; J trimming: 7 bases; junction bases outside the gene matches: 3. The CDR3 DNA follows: TGTGCCAGCAGTTGGGACAGGCAGAACACCATATATTTT. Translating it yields CASSWDRQNTIYF.

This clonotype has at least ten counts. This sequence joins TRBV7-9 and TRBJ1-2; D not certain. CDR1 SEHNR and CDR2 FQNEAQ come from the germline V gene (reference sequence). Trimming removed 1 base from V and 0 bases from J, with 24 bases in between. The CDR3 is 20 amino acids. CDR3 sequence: CASSLGPRDVWSLTNYGYTF. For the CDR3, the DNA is TGTGCCAGCAGCTTAGGCCCGCGCGATGTGTGGTCCCTAACTAACTATGGCTACACCTTC.

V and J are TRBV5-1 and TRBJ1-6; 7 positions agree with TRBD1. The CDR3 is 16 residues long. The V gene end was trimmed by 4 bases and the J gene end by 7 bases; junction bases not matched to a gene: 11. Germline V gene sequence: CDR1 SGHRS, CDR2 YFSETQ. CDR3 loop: CASSPNLDRRNSPLHF. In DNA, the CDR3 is TGCGCCAGCAGCCCCAACCTGGACAGGAGAAATTCACCCCTCCACTTT.

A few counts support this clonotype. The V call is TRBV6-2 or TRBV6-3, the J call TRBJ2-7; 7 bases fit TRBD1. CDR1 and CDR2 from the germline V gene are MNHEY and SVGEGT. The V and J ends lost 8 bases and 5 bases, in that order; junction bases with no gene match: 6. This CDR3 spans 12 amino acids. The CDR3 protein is CASGDRVHEQYF. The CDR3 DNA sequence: TGTGCCAGCGGCGACAGGGTCCACGAGCAGTACTTC.

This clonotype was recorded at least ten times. The CDR3 nucleotides are TGTGCCAGCAGTGAAAATGAAAAACTGTTTTTT. It specifies CASSENEKLFF. The chain carries TRBV6-1 and TRBJ1-4; D is unresolved. V was clipped by 2 bases and J by 5 bases, with 0 bases between them. CDR1 and CDR2 (germline): MNHNS, SASEGT. The CDR3 spans 11 residues.

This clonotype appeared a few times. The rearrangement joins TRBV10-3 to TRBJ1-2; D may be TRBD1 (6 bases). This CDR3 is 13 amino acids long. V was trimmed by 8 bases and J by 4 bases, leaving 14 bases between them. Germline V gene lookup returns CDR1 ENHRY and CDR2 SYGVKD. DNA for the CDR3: TGTGCCATCGCCGAGGGGGGAACCTATGGCTACACCTTC. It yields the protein CAIAEGGTYGYTF.